This is a list of T cell receptor beta chains from one sample in a study of Graves' ophthalmopathy and Graves' hyperthyroidism. TCRdb passed the multiplex PCR reads through MiXCR, listing each CDR3 protein once. The table shows roughly 1.1 million distinct CDR3 sequences, with 35% to 45% occurring only once. The sequencing input was peripheral blood or thyroid tissue (not recorded which). These receptor sequences come from an adult man with Graves' hyperthyroidism. Each CDR3 is given with its conserved first and last residue. The D gene is left open where the match is weak. Clone size is shown for a subset of rows, as once, few, many or a class of expanded clone.

.,TRBV10-2,TRBJ2-7,.,TGCGCCAGCAGTGCTCATTTAGGCGACAGGACCACCTACGAGCAGTACTTC,CASSAHLGDRTTYEQYF
.,TRBV10-1,TRBJ1-2,many,TGCGCCAGCAGTGAGGACAGGACGTTCGGCTACACCTTC,CASSEDRTFGYTF
TRBD1,TRBV5-4,TRBJ2-7,many,TGTGCCAGCAGCCAAGAGTGGACAGGGGACGAGCAGTACTTC,CASSQEWTGDEQYF
.,TRBV5-1,TRBJ1-4,few,TGCGCCAGCAGCACCAGCCCGACTGCGAACAATGAAAAACTGTTTTTT,CASSTSPTANNEKLFF
TRBD2,TRBV24-1,TRBJ2-3,.,TGTGCCACCAGTGCTAGCGGGAGAGACAGCACAGATACGCAGTATTTT,CATSASGRDSTDTQYF
.,TRBV7-2,TRBJ1-5,many,TGTGCCAGCAGCTTAGTCGTAGACAGCCCACCGACCCAGCATTTT,CASSLVVDSPPTQHF
.,TRBV6-1,TRBJ1-2,many,TGTGCCAGCAGTGTGACAGCCGGCTATGGCTACACCTTC,CASSVTAGYGYTF
.,TRBV12-3/TRBV12-4,TRBJ1-4,.,TGTGCCAGCAGTCCCAGGACGGAAGCTAATGAAAAACTGTTTTTT,CASSPRTEANEKLFF
.,TRBV28,TRBJ1-6,few,TGTGCCACAGGGCCGATGAATTCACCCCTCCACTTT,CATGPMNSPLHF
.,TRBV2,TRBJ1-4,.,TGTGCCAGCAGTGAAAGGACGGCGGGGGGAAAACTGTTTTTT,CASSERTAGGKLFF
TRBD2,TRBV29-1,TRBJ2-2,few,TGCAGCGTTACGGGACTAGCGGGAGCCGGGGAGCTGTTTTTT,CSVTGLAGAGELFF
.,TRBV5-1,TRBJ1-5,many,TGCGCCAGCAGCGAGACGGGCGGAAGTCGTCAGCCCCAGCATTTT,CASSETGGSRQPQHF
TRBD1,TRBV12-3/TRBV12-4,TRBJ1-2,many,TGCGCCAGCAGCAGGGACAGGGCAGGAGGCTACACCTTC,CASSRDRAGGYTF
.,TRBV20-1,TRBJ1-3,many,TGCAGTGCTAGAAAGGGTGTCGGTGGAAACACCATATATTTT,CSARKGVGGNTIYF